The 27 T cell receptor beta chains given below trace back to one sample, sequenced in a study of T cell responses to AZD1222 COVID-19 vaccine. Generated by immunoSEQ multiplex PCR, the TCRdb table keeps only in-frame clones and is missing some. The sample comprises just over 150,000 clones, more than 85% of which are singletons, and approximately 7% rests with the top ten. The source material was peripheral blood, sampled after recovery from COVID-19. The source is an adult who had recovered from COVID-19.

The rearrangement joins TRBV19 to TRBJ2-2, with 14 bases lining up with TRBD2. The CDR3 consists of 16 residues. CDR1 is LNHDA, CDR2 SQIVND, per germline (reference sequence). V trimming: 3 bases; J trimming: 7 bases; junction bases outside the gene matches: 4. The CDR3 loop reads CASSIWTSGGHGELFF. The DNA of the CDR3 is TGTGCCAGTAGTATTTGGACTAGCGGGGGGCACGGGGAGCTGTTTTTT.

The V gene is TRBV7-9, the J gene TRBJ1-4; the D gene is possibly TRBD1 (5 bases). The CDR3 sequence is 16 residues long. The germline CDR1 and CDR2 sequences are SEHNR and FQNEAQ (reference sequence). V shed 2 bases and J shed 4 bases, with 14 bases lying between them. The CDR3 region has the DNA TGTGCCAGCAGCTTAAGGAGAGGGGTGGATAATGAAAAACTGTTTTTT. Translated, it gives CASSLRRGVDNEKLFF.

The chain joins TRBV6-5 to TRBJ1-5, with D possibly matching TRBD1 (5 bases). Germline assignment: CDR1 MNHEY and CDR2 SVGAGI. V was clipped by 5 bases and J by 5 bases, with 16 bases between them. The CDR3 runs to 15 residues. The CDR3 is CASSPRGVVDQPQHF. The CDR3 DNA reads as TGTGCCAGCAGTCCCCGAGGGGTCGTGGATCAGCCCCAGCATTTT.

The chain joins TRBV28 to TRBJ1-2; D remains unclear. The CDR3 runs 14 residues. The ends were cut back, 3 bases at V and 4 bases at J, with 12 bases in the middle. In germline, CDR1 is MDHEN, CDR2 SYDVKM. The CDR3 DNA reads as TGTGCCAGCAGTTTTGTGGACCGAGGCTATGGCTACACCTTC. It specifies CASSFVDRGYGYTF.

CDR3 DNA: TGTGCCAGCAGCGGATACAATGAGCAGTTCTTC. This gives the protein CASSGYNEQFF. This rearrangement joins TRBV7-2 to TRBJ2-1; D uncertain. The CDR3 contains 11 residues. V dropped 5 bases and J dropped 4 bases, with 3 bases sitting between them. Germline assignment: CDR1 SGHTA and CDR2 FQGNSA.

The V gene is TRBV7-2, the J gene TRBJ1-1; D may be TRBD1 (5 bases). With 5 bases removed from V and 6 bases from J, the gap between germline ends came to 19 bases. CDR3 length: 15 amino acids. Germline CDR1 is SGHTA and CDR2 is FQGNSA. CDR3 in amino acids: CASSRQGPGGAEAFF. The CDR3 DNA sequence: TGTGCCAGCAGCCGCCAGGGCCCCGGAGGGGCTGAAGCTTTCTTT. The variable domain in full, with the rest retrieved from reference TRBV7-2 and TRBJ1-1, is GAGVSQSPSNKVTEKGKDVELRCDPISGHTALYWYRQSLGQGLEFLIYFQGNSAPDKSGLPSDRFSAERTGGSVSTLTIQRTQQEDSAVYLCASSRQGPGGAEAFFGQGTRLTVV.

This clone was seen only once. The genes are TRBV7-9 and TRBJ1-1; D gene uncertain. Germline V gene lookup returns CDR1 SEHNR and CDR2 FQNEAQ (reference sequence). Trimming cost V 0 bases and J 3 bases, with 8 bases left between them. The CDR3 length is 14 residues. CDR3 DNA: TGTGCCAGCAGCTTAGCTGGTTTCGACACTGAAGCTTTCTTT. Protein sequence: CASSLAGFDTEAFF.

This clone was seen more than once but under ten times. The CDR3 nucleotides read TGTGCCAGCAGTTTATCCAGGACAGGCTCACCTGTAACCGGGGAGCTGTTTTTT. It codes for CASSLSRTGSPVTGELFF. The V and J genes are TRBV27 and TRBJ2-2, with TRBD1 matching over 7 bases. The V gene end was trimmed by 0 bases and the J gene end by 5 bases; junction bases not matched to a gene: 12. CDR3 length: 18 amino acids. The germline CDR1 and CDR2 sequences are MNHEY and SMNVEV (reference sequence).

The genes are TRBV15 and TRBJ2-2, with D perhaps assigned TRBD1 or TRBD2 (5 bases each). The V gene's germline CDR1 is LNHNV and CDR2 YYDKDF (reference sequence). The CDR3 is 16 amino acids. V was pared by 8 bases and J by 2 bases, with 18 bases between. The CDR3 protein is CATYPLGESNTGELFF. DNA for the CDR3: TGTGCCACCTACCCCCTAGGGGAGAGTAACACCGGGGAGCTGTTTTTT. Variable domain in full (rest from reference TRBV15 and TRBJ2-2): DAMVIQNPRYQVTQFGKPVTLSCSQTLNHNVMYWYQQKSSQAPKLLFHYYDKDFNNEADTPDNFQSRRPNTSFCFLDIRSPGLGDTAMYLCATYPLGESNTGELFFGEGSRLTVL.

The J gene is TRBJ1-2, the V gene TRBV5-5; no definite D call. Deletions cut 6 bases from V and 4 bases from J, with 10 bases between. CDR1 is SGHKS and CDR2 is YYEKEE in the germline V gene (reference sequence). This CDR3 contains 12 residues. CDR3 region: CASTTDTYGYTF. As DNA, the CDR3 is TGTGCCAGCACCACCGACACCTATGGCTACACCTTC.

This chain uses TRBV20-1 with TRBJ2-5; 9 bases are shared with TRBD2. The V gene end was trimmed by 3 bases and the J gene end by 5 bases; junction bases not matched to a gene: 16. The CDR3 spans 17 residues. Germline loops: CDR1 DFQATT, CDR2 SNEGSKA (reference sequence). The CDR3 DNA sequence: TGCAGTGCTAGTCACCCGGGGGTAGCGGGAGAATCGGAGACCCAGTACTTC. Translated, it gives CSASHPGVAGESETQYF.

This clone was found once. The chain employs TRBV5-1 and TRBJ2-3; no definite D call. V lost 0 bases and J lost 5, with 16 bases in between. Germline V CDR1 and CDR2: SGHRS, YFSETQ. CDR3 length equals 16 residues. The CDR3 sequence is CASSLGPVNEVDTQYF. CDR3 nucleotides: TGCGCCAGCAGCTTGGGACCGGTCAATGAGGTAGATACGCAGTATTTT.

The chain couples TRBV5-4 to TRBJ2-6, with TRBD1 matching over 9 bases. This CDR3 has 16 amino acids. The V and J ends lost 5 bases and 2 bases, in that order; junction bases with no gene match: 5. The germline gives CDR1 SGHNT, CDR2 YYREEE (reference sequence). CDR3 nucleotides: TGTGCCAGCAGTTTTACAGGGGGCACTGGGGCCAACGTCCTGACTTTC. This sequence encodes CASSFTGGTGANVLTF.

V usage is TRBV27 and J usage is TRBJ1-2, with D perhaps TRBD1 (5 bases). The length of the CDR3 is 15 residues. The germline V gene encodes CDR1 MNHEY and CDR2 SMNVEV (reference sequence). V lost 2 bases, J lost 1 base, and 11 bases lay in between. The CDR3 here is CASSLKSGLNYGYTF. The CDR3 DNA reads TGTGCCAGCAGTTTAAAATCAGGGCTTAACTATGGCTACACCTTC.

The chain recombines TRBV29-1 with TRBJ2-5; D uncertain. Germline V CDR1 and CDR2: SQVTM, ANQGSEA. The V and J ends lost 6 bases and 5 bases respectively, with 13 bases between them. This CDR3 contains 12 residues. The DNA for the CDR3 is TGCAGCGTACTCCTCGCGAGGGAGACCCAGTACTTC. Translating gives CSVLLARETQYF.

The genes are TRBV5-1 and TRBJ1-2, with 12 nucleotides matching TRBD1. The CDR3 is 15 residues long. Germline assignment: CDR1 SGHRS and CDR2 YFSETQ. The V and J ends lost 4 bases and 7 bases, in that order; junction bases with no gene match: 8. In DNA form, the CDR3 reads TGCGCCAGCAGCCTAACCGGGACAGGGGGCTTTGGCTACACCTTC. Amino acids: CASSLTGTGGFGYTF. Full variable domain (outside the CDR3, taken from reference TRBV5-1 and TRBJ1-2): KAGVTQTPRYLIKTRGQQVTLSCSPISGHRSVSWYQQTPGQGLQFLFEYFSETQRNKGNFPGRFSGRQFSNSRSEMNVSTLELGDSALYLCASSLTGTGGFGYTFGSGTRLTVV.

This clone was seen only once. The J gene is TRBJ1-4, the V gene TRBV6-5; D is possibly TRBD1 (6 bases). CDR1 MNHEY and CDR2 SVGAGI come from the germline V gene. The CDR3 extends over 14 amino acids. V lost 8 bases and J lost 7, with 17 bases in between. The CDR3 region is CASSEGGVGEKLFF. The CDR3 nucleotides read TGTGCCAGCTCTGAGGGGGGGGTCGGTGAAAAACTGTTTTTT.

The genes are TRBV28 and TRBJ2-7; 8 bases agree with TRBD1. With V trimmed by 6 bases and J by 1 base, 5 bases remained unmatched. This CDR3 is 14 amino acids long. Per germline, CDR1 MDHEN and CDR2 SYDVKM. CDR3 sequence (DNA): TGTGCCAGCAGCCAGGGACAGGCTTCCTACGAGCAGTACTTC. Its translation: CASSQGQASYEQYF. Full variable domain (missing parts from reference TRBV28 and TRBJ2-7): DVKVTQSSRYLVKRTGEKVFLECVQDMDHENMFWYRQDPGLGLRLIYFSYDVKMKEKGDIPEGYSVSREKKERFSLILESASTNQTSMYLCASSQGQASYEQYFGPGTRLTVT.

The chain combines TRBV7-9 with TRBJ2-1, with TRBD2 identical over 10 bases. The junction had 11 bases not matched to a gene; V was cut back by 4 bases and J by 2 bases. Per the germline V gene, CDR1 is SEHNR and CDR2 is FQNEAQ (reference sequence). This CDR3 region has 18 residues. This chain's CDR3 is CASSSRRERGGPYNEQFF. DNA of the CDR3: TGTGCCAGCAGCTCGCGCCGGGAGCGGGGGGGCCCCTACAATGAGCAGTTCTTC. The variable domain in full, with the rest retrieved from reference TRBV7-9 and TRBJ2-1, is DTGVSQNPRHKITKRGQNVTFRCDPISEHNRLYWYRQTLGQGPEFLTYFQNEAQLEKSRLLSDRFSAERPKGSFSTLEIQRTEQGDSAMYLCASSSRRERGGPYNEQFFGPGTRLTVL.

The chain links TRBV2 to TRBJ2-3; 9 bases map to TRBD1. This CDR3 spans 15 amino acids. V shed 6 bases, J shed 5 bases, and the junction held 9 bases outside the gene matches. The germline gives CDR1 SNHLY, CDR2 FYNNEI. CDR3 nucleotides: TGTGCCAGCAGCCCCGGGACAGGGTGGGGAGATACGCAGTATTTT. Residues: CASSPGTGWGDTQYF.

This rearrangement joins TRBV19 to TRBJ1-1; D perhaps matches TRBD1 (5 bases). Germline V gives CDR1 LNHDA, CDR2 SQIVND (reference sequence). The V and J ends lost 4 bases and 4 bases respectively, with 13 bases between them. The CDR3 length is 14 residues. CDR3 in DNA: TGTGCCAGTAGTAGAACGGCCGGGGCCACTGAAGCTTTCTTT. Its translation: CASSRTAGATEAFF.

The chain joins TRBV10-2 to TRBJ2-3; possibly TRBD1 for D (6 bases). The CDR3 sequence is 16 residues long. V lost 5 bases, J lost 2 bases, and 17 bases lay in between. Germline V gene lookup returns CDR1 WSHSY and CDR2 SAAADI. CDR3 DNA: TGCGCCAGCAGTCGGGACACGGAAACCGCCACAGATACGCAGTATTTT. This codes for CASSRDTETATDTQYF.

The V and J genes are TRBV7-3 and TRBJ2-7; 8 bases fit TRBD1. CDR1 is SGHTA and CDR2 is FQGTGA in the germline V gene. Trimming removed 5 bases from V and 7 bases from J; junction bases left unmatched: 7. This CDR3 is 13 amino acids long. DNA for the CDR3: TGTGCCAGCAGCCCCGGACAGGGTAGGGAGCAGTACTTC. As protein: CASSPGQGREQYF.

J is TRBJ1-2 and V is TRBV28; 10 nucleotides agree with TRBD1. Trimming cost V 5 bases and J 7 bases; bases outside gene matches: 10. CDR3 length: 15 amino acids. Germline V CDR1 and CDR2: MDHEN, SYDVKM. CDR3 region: CASSARQGAILGYTF. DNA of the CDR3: TGTGCCAGCAGTGCCCGACAGGGGGCGATTCTTGGCTACACCTTC.

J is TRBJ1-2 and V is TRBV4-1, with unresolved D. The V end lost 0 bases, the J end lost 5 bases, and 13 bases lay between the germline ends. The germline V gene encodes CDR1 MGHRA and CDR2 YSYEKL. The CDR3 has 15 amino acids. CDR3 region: CASSQDRFQEYGYTF. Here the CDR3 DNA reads TGCGCCAGCAGCCAAGATCGGTTCCAGGAGTATGGCTACACCTTC.

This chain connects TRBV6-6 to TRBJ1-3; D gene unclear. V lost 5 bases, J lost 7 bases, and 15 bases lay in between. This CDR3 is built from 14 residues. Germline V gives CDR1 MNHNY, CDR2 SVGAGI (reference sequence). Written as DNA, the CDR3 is TGTGCCAGCAGTGGATCCAGGCTGGGGAACACCATATATTTT. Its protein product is CASSGSRLGNTIYF.

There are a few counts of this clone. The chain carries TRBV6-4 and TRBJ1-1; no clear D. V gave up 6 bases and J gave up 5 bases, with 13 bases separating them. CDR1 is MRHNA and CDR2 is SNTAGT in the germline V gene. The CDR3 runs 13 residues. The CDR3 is CASSPSDETEAFF. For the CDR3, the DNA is TGTGCCAGCAGCCCCTCCGATGAGACTGAAGCTTTCTTT.